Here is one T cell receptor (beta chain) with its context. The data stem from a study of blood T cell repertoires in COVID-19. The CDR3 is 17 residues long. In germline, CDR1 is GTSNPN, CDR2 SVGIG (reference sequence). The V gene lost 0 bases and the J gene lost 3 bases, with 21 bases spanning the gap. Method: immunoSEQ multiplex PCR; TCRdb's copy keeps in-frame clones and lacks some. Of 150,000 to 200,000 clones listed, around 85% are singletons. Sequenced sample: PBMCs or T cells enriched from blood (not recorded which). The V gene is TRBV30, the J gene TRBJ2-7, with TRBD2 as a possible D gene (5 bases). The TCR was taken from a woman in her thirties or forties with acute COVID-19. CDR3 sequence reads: CAWSVVSGRADDYEQYF. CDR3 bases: TGTGCCTGGAGTGTAGTGAGCGGAAGGGCCGACGACTACGAGCAGTACTTC.